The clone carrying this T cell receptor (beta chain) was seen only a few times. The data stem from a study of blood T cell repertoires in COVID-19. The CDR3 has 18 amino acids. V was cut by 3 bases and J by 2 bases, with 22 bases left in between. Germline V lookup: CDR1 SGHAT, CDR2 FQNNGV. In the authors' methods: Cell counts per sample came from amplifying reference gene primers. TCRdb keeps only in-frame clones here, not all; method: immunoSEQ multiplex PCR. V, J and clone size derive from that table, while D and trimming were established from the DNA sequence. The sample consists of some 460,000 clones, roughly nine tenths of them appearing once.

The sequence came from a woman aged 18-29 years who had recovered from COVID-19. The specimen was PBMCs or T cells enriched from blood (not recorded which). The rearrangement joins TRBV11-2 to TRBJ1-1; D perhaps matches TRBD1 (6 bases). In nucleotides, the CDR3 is TGTGCCAGCAGCTTCCGAACCCTTCAGGGGCCCCTTAACACTGAAGCTTTCTTT. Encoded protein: CASSFRTLQGPLNTEAFF. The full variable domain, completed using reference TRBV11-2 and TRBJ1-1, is EAGVAQSPRYKIIEKRQSVAFWCNPISGHATLYWYQQILGQGPKLLIQFQNNGVVDDSQLPKDRFSAERLKGVDSTLKIQPAKLEDSAVYLCASSFRTLQGPLNTEAFFGQGTRLTVV.